The 24 T cell receptor beta chains below all came from one sample that was sequenced in a study of early T cells in non-severe SARS-CoV-2 infection. TCRdb called the 5' RACE reads again in MiXCR, with one record for every CDR3 protein. The sample has around 76,000 distinct CDR3 sequences; 14% are singletons. The sequences come from whole blood, collected at baseline. The receptors derive from an adult who was a healthcare worker with PCR-confirmed SARS-CoV-2 infection or an uninfected control (not recorded which).

V is TRBV14 and J is TRBJ2-2; 7 nucleotides line up with TRBD2. V dropped 4 bases and J dropped 5; count of bases not matched to a gene: 4. The germline V gene has CDR1 SGHDN and CDR2 FVKESK. This CDR3 spans 14 amino acids. The CDR3 spells CASSPWGGTGELFF. The CDR3 nucleotides are TGTGCCAGCAGCCCCTGGGGGGGAACCGGGGAGCTGTTTTTT.

This clonotype was seen a few times. The chain links TRBV19 to TRBJ2-1; TRBD1 matches at 9 bases. CDR3 length equals 13 residues. Germline-derived CDR1 and CDR2 are LNHDA and SQIVND (reference sequence). After removal of 10 bases from V and 1 base from J, the junction contained 2 bases not matched to a gene. CDR3 region: CATDRGSYNEQFF. The CDR3 region has the DNA TGTGCCACCGACAGGGGGTCCTACAATGAGCAGTTCTTC.

This clonotype was seen more than once but under ten times. This chain links TRBV5-1 with TRBJ2-5; the match to TRBD2 covers 13 bases. Trimming took 4 bases from V and 4 from J; bases not matched to a gene: 4. In germline, CDR1 is SGHRS, CDR2 YFSETQ. This CDR3 region has 15 residues. CDR3 sequence: CASSPRLAGGETQYF. CDR3 coding DNA: TGCGCCAGCAGCCCGCGACTAGCGGGGGGAGAGACCCAGTACTTC.

Only a few counts were recorded for this clonotype. The V gene is TRBV28, the J gene TRBJ2-7; no clear D gene. From germline, CDR1 is MDHEN and CDR2 SYDVKM. Trimming cost V 5 bases and J 7 bases, with 9 bases left between them. This CDR3 has 11 residues. The CDR3 sequence is CASSTFDEQYF. CDR3 nucleotide sequence: TGTGCCAGCAGTACCTTTGATGAGCAGTACTTC.

This clonotype showed up many times. V gene TRBV20-1 combines with J gene TRBJ2-3, with 8 bases aligning to TRBD2. With V trimmed by 5 bases and J by 0 bases, 7 bases remained unmatched. Germline-derived CDR1 and CDR2 are DFQATT and SNEGSKA (reference sequence). This CDR3 is built from 15 residues. This CDR3 is CSAPPGTRSTDTQYF. As DNA, the CDR3 is TGCAGTGCTCCCCCGGGGACTAGAAGCACAGATACGCAGTATTTT.

The rearrangement links TRBV20-1 to TRBJ2-5; 15 bases map to TRBD2. The CDR3 spans 19 residues. CDR1 DFQATT and CDR2 SNEGSKA come from the germline V gene (reference sequence). The junction had 14 bases not matched to a gene; V was cut back by 4 bases and J by 2 bases. The CDR3, as DNA: TGCAGTGCTAAGGGGAACGGACTAGCGGGAGGGCCGCGGCAAGAGACCCAGTACTTC. Its translation: CSAKGNGLAGGPRQETQYF.

This clonotype was recorded a few times. The chain uses TRBV18 and TRBJ1-1; D is ambiguous. The length of the CDR3 is 13 residues. V lost 0 bases and J lost 8, with 10 bases in between. CDR1 is KGHSH, CDR2 LQKENI, per germline. The CDR3 spells CASSPPGDPEAFF. The CDR3 coding sequence is TGTGCCAGCTCACCACCGGGCGACCCCGAAGCTTTCTTT.

Within the sample, this clonotype is medium-sized. This chain connects TRBV7-9 to TRBJ2-7, with D tentatively TRBD2 (6 bases). Between the trimmed V and J ends, which lost 5 bases and 5 bases, there was a span of 19 bases. The germline V gene has CDR1 SEHNR and CDR2 FQNEAQ (reference sequence). CDR3 length: 15 amino acids. CDR3 bases: TGTGCCAGCAGCCCTCCTCCCCGGTGGGGGGACGAGCAGTACTTC. Translation: CASSPPPRWGDEQYF.

This sequence joins TRBV29-1 and TRBJ2-3; D may be TRBD1 (5 bases). This CDR3 region has 15 residues. The germline gives CDR1 SQVTM, CDR2 ANQGSEA. Trimming took off 4 bases at V and 0 bases at J, with 14 bases between the two ends. DNA of the CDR3: TGCAGCGTTGCCACCTCGACAGCTAGCACAGATACGCAGTATTTT. Protein sequence: CSVATSTASTDTQYF.

This clonotype was detected ten times or more. This sequence joins TRBV2 and TRBJ2-2; no clear D gene. Germline V lookup: CDR1 SNHLY, CDR2 FYNNEI. The CDR3 runs 15 residues. V dropped 7 bases and J dropped 0 bases, with 12 bases sitting between them. The CDR3 reads CASKLEIANTGELFF. CDR3 coding DNA: TGTGCCAGCAAGTTGGAGATCGCGAACACCGGGGAGCTGTTTTTT. Full variable domain (outside the CDR3, taken from reference TRBV2 and TRBJ2-2): EPEVTQTPSHQVTQMGQEVILRCVPISNHLYFYWYRQILGQKVEFLVSFYNNEISEKSEIFDDQFSVERPDGSNFTLKIRSTKLEDSAMYFCASKLEIANTGELFFGEGSRLTVL.

The genes are TRBV19 and TRBJ1-5; TRBD1 is a possible D gene (5 bases). Trimming stripped 5 bases from V and 0 bases from J, with 17 bases between. Germline lookup yields CDR1 LNHDA and CDR2 SQIVND (reference sequence). The CDR3 is made up of 17 amino acids. In DNA form, the CDR3 reads TGTGCCAGTAGTGGGGGTCTCATTCCCCTTAGCAATCAGCCCCAGCATTTT. Residues: CASSGGLIPLSNQPQHF.

The V gene is TRBV6-1, the J gene TRBJ1-1; 7 bases agree with TRBD1. The germline V gene encodes CDR1 MNHNS and CDR2 SASEGT. CDR3 length: 14 residues. After removal of 3 bases from V and 5 bases from J, the junction contained 6 bases not matched to a gene. The CDR3 spells CASSDWTGRTEAFF. The DNA for the CDR3 is TGTGCCAGCAGTGATTGGACAGGTCGAACTGAAGCTTTCTTT.

This clonotype occurred a few times. This chain joins TRBV3-1 and TRBJ2-5, with D possibly TRBD2 on 6 matching bases. Germline V gene lookup returns CDR1 LGHDT and CDR2 YNNKEL (reference sequence). Trimming shortened V by 4 bases and J by 5 bases, and 14 bases separated the two germline ends. This CDR3 is 14 amino acids long. CDR3 in DNA: TGTGCCAGCAGCCTGGGCTCGGCGGGGGAGACCCAGTACTTC. Translating it yields CASSLGSAGETQYF.

The chain carries TRBV3-1 and TRBJ2-5, with D perhaps TRBD2 (6 bases). Germline loops: CDR1 LGHDT, CDR2 YNNKEL (reference sequence). V lost 5 bases, J lost 2 bases, and 15 bases lay in between. The length of the CDR3 is 15 residues. Here the CDR3 DNA reads TGTGCCAGCAGCGACGACGGGACTTCTCAAGAGACCCAGTACTTC. Translating gives CASSDDGTSQETQYF.

This clonotype has more than one count but fewer than ten. The chain uses TRBV18 and TRBJ2-7; possible D gene TRBD2, 6 bases. Germline lookup yields CDR1 KGHSH and CDR2 LQKENI. Trimming removed 3 bases from V and 0 bases from J, with 6 bases in between. The CDR3 covers 13 residues. CDR3 sequence reads: CASSPEGSYEQYF. CDR3 coding DNA: TGTGCCAGCTCACCGGAGGGCTCCTACGAGCAGTACTTC.

There are a few counts of this clonotype. The chain is built from TRBV5-5 and TRBJ2-5, with D maybe TRBD1 (6 bases). CDR1 and CDR2 from the germline V gene are SGHKS and YYEKEE (reference sequence). Trimming removed 2 bases at V and 3 bases at J, with 11 bases between. The CDR3 runs 14 residues. The CDR3 coding sequence is TGTGCCAGCAGCTTTCAGGGGTCAAAAGAGACCCAGTACTTC. It yields the protein CASSFQGSKETQYF.

V gene TRBV5-5 combines with J gene TRBJ1-5; 11 bases agree with TRBD1. This CDR3 contains 14 residues. The ends lost 3 bases at V and 7 bases at J; junction bases unmatched: 3. Per the germline V gene, CDR1 is SGHKS and CDR2 is YYEKEE (reference sequence). CDR3 nucleotides: TGTGCCAGCAGCTGGACAGGGGGCGGGCAGCCCCAGCATTTT. Translated, it gives CASSWTGGGQPQHF.

This clonotype was seen only a few times. This chain connects TRBV24-1 to TRBJ2-5; 12 nucleotides agree with TRBD2. Per germline, CDR1 KGHDR and CDR2 SFDVKD. The V gene end was trimmed by 3 bases and the J gene end by 5 bases; junction bases not matched to a gene: 6. This CDR3 spans 16 amino acids. The DNA of the CDR3 is TGTGCCACCAGTGATGTTGCTAGCGGGAGGGGGGAGACCCAGTACTTC. Protein sequence: CATSDVASGRGETQYF.

This chain connects TRBV29-1 to TRBJ2-3; tentative D call: TRBD1 (6 bases). Per the germline V gene, CDR1 is SQVTM and CDR2 is ANQGSEA. The CDR3 totals 12 residues. Trimming removed 5 bases from V and 4 bases from J, with 10 bases in between. CDR3 sequence reads: CSVQPGADTQYF. The DNA of the CDR3 is TGCAGCGTTCAACCAGGGGCAGATACGCAGTATTTT.

This clonotype showed up many times. The V and J genes are TRBV3-1 and TRBJ2-2, with D possibly being TRBD1 or TRBD2 (5 bases each). V lost 3 bases to trimming and J lost 3 bases, with 14 bases between them. The CDR3 runs to 16 residues. CDR1 and CDR2 (germline): LGHDT, YNNKEL (reference sequence). The CDR3 loop is CASSHWGSKDTGELFF. CDR3 bases: TGTGCCAGCAGCCATTGGGGGAGCAAAGACACCGGGGAGCTGTTTTTT.

V gene TRBV29-1 combines with J gene TRBJ1-1; 10 nucleotides line up with TRBD1. Germline V lookup: CDR1 SQVTM, CDR2 ANQGSEA. CDR3 length: 15 amino acids. Trimming cost V 7 bases and J 0 bases; bases outside gene matches: 8. CDR3: CSAQDRGQVNTEAFF. The CDR3 nucleotides are TGCAGCGCTCAAGACAGGGGGCAGGTGAACACTGAAGCTTTCTTT.

This chain connects TRBV6-5 to TRBJ2-3; the match to TRBD2 covers 10 bases. CDR1 and CDR2 from the germline V gene are MNHEY and SVGAGI. Germline trimming cut 4 bases from V and 5 bases from J; bases unmatched to any gene: 6. The CDR3 loop spans 15 amino acids. The CDR3 DNA follows: TGTGCCAGCAGTTCCTATAGCGGGGGGAGAGATACGCAGTATTTT. This encodes CASSSYSGGRDTQYF.

The table lists this clonotype with a few counts. This sequence joins TRBV5-1 and TRBJ2-1; 8 positions agree with TRBD2. V lost 6 bases to trimming and J lost 5 bases; unmatched junction nucleotides: 13. Germline V gives CDR1 SGHRS, CDR2 YFSETQ. This CDR3 has 16 amino acids. CDR3 bases: TGCGCCAGCACCCCCCCCCTAGCGGGCTATAACAATGAGCAGTTCTTC. This gives the protein CASTPPLAGYNNEQFF.

The genes are TRBV12-3 or TRBV12-4 and TRBJ2-5; 12 bases map to TRBD2. The CDR3 runs 17 residues. V gave up 6 bases and J gave up 5 bases; unmatched junction bases: 13. This chain's CDR3 is CASSRGTSGLARETQYF. The CDR3 DNA sequence: TGTGCCAGCAGCCGAGGGACTAGCGGGCTAGCAAGGGAGACCCAGTACTTC.